The 23 T cell receptor beta chains reported below all come from one sample, sequenced in a study of radiation and T cells in renal cell carcinoma (dated by TCRdb to the early 2020s). The sample's time point, from its label and the paper: blood 2 weeks post-SBRT. Interpreted using the paper, the treatment or condition label stands for: 15 Gy SBRT to primary tumor, nephrectomy 4 weeks later. The library was obtained by the immunoSEQ multiplex PCR assay. Sourced from immuneACCESS, this table was stored by TCRdb with only in-frame sequences that have V and J called. A share of the clones is absent; for the studies checked, an unresolved V gene accounts for under half, and the remainder has no known explanation. A total of more than 95,000 clones appear in this sample, around 82% of them only once. 5% to 6.5% of the sample is taken by the ten largest. Source: blood, taken from a patient whose treatment included radiotherapy and nephrectomy. The receptors originated from a man over 45 with renal cell carcinoma.

This clone was seen once. The rearrangement joins TRBV5-4 to TRBJ2-1; no definite D call. The CDR3 runs to 12 residues. Germline V gene data show CDR1 as SGHNT and CDR2 as YYREEE (reference sequence). Trimming pared 0 bases from V and 6 bases from J, leaving 4 bases between. The CDR3 here is CASSLEANEQFF. CDR3 nucleotides: TGTGCCAGCAGCTTGGAGGCCAATGAGCAGTTCTTC.

V and J are TRBV6-1 and TRBJ2-5; TRBD2 matches at 11 bases. Unmatched junction bases numbered 5, after V lost 6 bases and J lost 5 bases. The CDR3 contains 14 residues. The germline V gene has CDR1 MNHNS and CDR2 SASEGT. As DNA, the CDR3 is TGTGCCAGCAGGATGACTAGCGGGACTGAGACCCAGTACTTC. Amino acid sequence: CASRMTSGTETQYF.

The V call is TRBV27, the J call TRBJ2-1, with D maybe TRBD2 (5 bases). The germline V gene encodes CDR1 MNHEY and CDR2 SMNVEV (reference sequence). This CDR3 spans 13 amino acids. Trimming removed 3 bases at V and 4 bases at J, with 7 bases between. The CDR3 DNA is TGTGCCAGCAGTTTTGGCGGGTACAATGAGCAGTTCTTC. Protein: CASSFGGYNEQFF.

V and J are TRBV30 and TRBJ2-5, with TRBD1 as a possible D gene (5 bases). Germline V gene data show CDR1 as GTSNPN and CDR2 as SVGIG (reference sequence). CDR3 length equals 12 residues. V was shortened by 4 bases and J by 7 bases, with 13 bases between the two germline ends. The DNA for the CDR3 is TGTGCCTGGACAGGGTCATACGGGACCCAGTACTTC. It yields the protein CAWTGSYGTQYF.

The chain combines TRBV4-1 with TRBJ1-5, with D hard to call. The CDR3 covers 15 residues. Germline lookup yields CDR1 MGHRA and CDR2 YSYEKL. V dropped 1 base and J dropped 1 base, with 8 bases sitting between them. CDR3 protein: CASSQGPKSNQPQHF. As DNA, the CDR3 is TGCGCCAGCAGCCAAGGTCCCAAGAGCAATCAGCCCCAGCATTTT.

The V gene is TRBV9, the J gene TRBJ2-3; TRBD2 might be the D (5 bases). V was cut by 4 bases and J by 3 bases, with 24 bases left in between. Per the germline V gene, CDR1 is SGDLS and CDR2 is YYNGEE. The CDR3 length is 18 residues. The CDR3 sequence: CASSPLPGITKGTDTQYF. DNA of the CDR3: TGTGCCAGCAGCCCCCTCCCGGGAATAACGAAAGGTACAGATACGCAGTATTTT.

This chain joins TRBV30 and TRBJ2-1, with 7 bases identical to TRBD2. The J segment lost 3 bases and the V segment lost 4 bases, leaving 0 bases of the junction unmatched. The CDR3 extends over 12 amino acids. In germline, CDR1 is GTSNPN, CDR2 SVGIG (reference sequence). As DNA, the CDR3 is TGTGCCTGGACTAGCGGCTACAATGAGCAGTTCTTC. This codes for CAWTSGYNEQFF.

J is TRBJ1-6 and V is TRBV5-1; the D is unclear. The CDR3 has 15 residues. CDR1 SGHRS and CDR2 YFSETQ come from the germline V gene. The ends were cut back, 0 bases at V and 7 bases at J, with 11 bases in the middle. This CDR3 is CASSLGPEKNSPLHF. The CDR3 DNA reads as TGCGCCAGCAGCTTGGGCCCAGAGAAAAATTCACCCCTCCACTTT.

The chain joins TRBV4-1 to TRBJ2-7, with D possibly called TRBD1 or TRBD2 (5 bases each). Trimming removed 0 bases from V and 0 bases from J, with 9 bases in between. In germline, CDR1 is MGHRA, CDR2 YSYEKL. The CDR3 is 15 residues long. CDR3 in amino acids: CASSQEWGSSYEQYF. The CDR3 DNA follows: TGCGCCAGCAGCCAAGAATGGGGGAGCTCCTACGAGCAGTACTTC.

The chain recombines TRBV5-4 with TRBJ2-7; 9 bases are shared with TRBD1. The V gene end was trimmed by 1 base and the J gene end by 7 bases; junction bases not matched to a gene: 9. Germline loops: CDR1 SGHNT, CDR2 YYREEE (reference sequence). There are 15 residues in the CDR3. The CDR3 sequence is CASSLPRDRDGEQYF. The CDR3 bases are TGTGCCAGCAGCTTGCCTCGGGACAGGGATGGGGAGCAGTACTTC.

This clone was recorded only once. The gene calls are TRBV27 and TRBJ1-5; D is uncertain. Germline values: CDR1 MNHEY, CDR2 SMNVEV (reference sequence). The CDR3 has 16 residues. Trimming removed 5 bases from V and 7 bases from J, with 21 bases in between. The DNA for the CDR3 is TGTGCCAGCAGTCCTCGCCCCTTTGGCCTAGACCAGCCCCAGCATTTT. It yields the protein CASSPRPFGLDQPQHF.

The rearrangement joins TRBV5-5 to TRBJ2-7; 7 nucleotides align to TRBD2. The CDR3 runs to 13 residues. CDR1 SGHKS and CDR2 YYEKEE come from the germline V gene (reference sequence). V trimming: 6 bases; J trimming: 4 bases; junction bases outside the gene matches: 7. In DNA form, the CDR3 reads TGTGCCAGCATCAATCCGGGAGGTTACGAGCAGTACTTC. Its protein product is CASINPGGYEQYF. Full variable domain (missing parts from reference TRBV5-5 and TRBJ2-7): DAGVTQSPTHLIKTRGQQVTLRCSPISGHKSVSWYQQVLGQGPQFIFQYYEKEERGRGNFPDRFSARQFPNYSSELNVNALLLGDSALYLCASINPGGYEQYFGPGTRLTVT.

The chain joins TRBV6-6 to TRBJ2-3, with D uncertain. Between the trimmed V and J ends, which lost 5 bases and 6 bases, there was a span of 6 bases. Germline V lookup: CDR1 MNHNY, CDR2 SVGAGI (reference sequence). This CDR3 contains 11 residues. CDR3 DNA: TGTGCCAGCAGTAATTCCGATACGCAGTATTTT. Translation gives CASSNSDTQYF.

The rearrangement uses TRBV2 and TRBJ2-7; D gene uncertain. The CDR3 sequence is 11 residues long. Germline V gene sequence: CDR1 SNHLY, CDR2 FYNNEI. V lost 7 bases, J lost 6 bases, and 10 bases lay in between. CDR3 bases: TGTGCCAGCACCCGAGTGGGCGAGCAGTACTTC. This codes for CASTRVGEQYF.

This CDR3 reads CASSPRLAGGFGQETQYF. The CDR3 bases are TGTGCCAGCAGTCCTCGACTAGCGGGAGGGTTTGGCCAAGAGACCCAGTACTTC. The chain employs TRBV27 and TRBJ2-5; 14 nucleotides agree with TRBD2. The CDR3 is 18 residues long. CDR1 is MNHEY, CDR2 SMNVEV, per germline (reference sequence). V dropped 5 bases and J dropped 1; count of bases not matched to a gene: 9.

As regards this clone: Other nucleotide sequences in the sample specify the same CDR3. The gene calls are TRBV5-1 and TRBJ1-2, with 12 bases matching TRBD1. Trimming cost V 4 bases and J 6 bases; bases outside gene matches: 4. Germline V gene lookup returns CDR1 SGHRS and CDR2 YFSETQ. The CDR3 covers 14 residues. The CDR3 sequence is CASSLGTGGDGYTF. The CDR3 DNA follows: TGCGCCAGCAGCCTCGGGACAGGGGGCGATGGCTACACCTTC.

The chain joins TRBV5-6 to TRBJ2-1, with D possibly being TRBD1 (6 bases). The CDR3 loop spans 15 amino acids. The V and J ends lost 1 base and 3 bases respectively, with 11 bases between them. The V gene's germline CDR1 is SGHDT and CDR2 YYEEEE. The CDR3 is CASSLWTDSYNEQFF. CDR3 in DNA: TGTGCCAGCAGCTTGTGGACAGATAGCTACAATGAGCAGTTCTTC.

The J gene is TRBJ2-7, the V gene TRBV6-4; no firm D call. The CDR3 totals 15 residues. V lost 10 bases and J 6 bases, leaving 25 bases between the germline ends. Germline V gene lookup returns CDR1 MRHNA and CDR2 SNTAGT. The CDR3 nucleotides read TGTGCCATCGAATTGACGGGTCCGCTTCAGGTCGAGCAGTACTTC. Translated, it gives CAIELTGPLQVEQYF.

This chain links TRBV10-3 with TRBJ2-7; 7 bases align to TRBD2. The J segment lost 6 bases and the V segment lost 0 bases, leaving 2 bases of the junction unmatched. Germline CDR1 reads ENHRY; CDR2 reads SYGVKD. The CDR3 spans 13 residues. In DNA form, the CDR3 reads TGTGCCATCAGTGAGTCTCTAGCGGTCGAGCAGTACTTC. Translated: CAISESLAVEQYF.

J is TRBJ2-7 and V is TRBV7-2, with D perhaps matching TRBD2 (6 bases). This CDR3 region has 13 residues. The V end lost 3 bases, the J end lost 6 bases, and 12 bases lay between the germline ends. CDR1 and CDR2 (germline): SGHTA, FQGNSA. The CDR3 sequence is CASSLTRGVEQYF. CDR3 coding DNA: TGTGCCAGCAGCTTGACGCGGGGTGTCGAGCAGTACTTC.

The chain uses TRBV30 and TRBJ2-7; the match to TRBD1 covers 9 bases. V lost 6 bases to trimming and J lost 5 bases; unmatched junction nucleotides: 8. This CDR3 spans 13 amino acids. The germline V gene has CDR1 GTSNPN and CDR2 SVGIG (reference sequence). CDR3 sequence reads: CACAQGAPNEQYF. The CDR3 DNA follows: TGTGCCTGTGCACAGGGGGCGCCCAACGAGCAGTACTTC.

The rearrangement links TRBV5-5 to TRBJ2-7, with 9 bases fitting TRBD1. Trimming took 3 bases from V and 0 from J; bases not matched to a gene: 7. Germline V gene sequence: CDR1 SGHKS, CDR2 YYEKEE (reference sequence). This CDR3 spans 16 amino acids. The chain's CDR3 is CASSSLGQGSSYEQYF. Written as DNA, the CDR3 is TGTGCCAGCAGCTCTCTAGGACAGGGGAGCTCCTACGAGCAGTACTTC.

This clone came up a few times. Here the CDR3 DNA reads TGCGCCAGCAGCCAAACTCCGGGTCATAACTATGGCTACACCTTC. This gives the protein CASSQTPGHNYGYTF. The V call is TRBV5-1, the J call TRBJ1-2; unclear D gene. The CDR3 is 15 amino acids. In germline, CDR1 is SGHRS, CDR2 YFSETQ. Trimming cost V 4 bases and J 1 base, with 14 bases left between them.